This T cell receptor beta chain was captured in a study of regulatory T cells in long-lasting Graves disease. Regarding the study as a whole: Whereas 966 public clonotypes were shared by new patients, persistent patients shared more, at about 2,500.

Investigators prepared the TCR beta libraries by applying iRepertoire HTBI primers and Arm-PCR of CDR3 regions. TCRdb re-derived calls from the multiplex PCR reads in MiXCR, one entry per CDR3 protein. The sample contains 400,000 to 500,000 distinct CDR3 sequences, around 23% of which appear only once. The time point denotes: persistent/refractory GD, antithyroid drugs over 5 years with positive TRAb. PBMC RNA served as the TCR library source. Patients came through an endocrinology department, and that department was in Xi'an, China. The CDR3 runs 15 residues. V shed 6 bases and J 7 bases; nucleotides not matched to a gene: 11. This clonotype was counted only a few times. Its matching antigen is unknown.

The material was peripheral blood mononuclear cells (PBMCs), obtained when the disease was refractory, from a patient treated with antithyroid drugs. The chain links TRBV12-3 or TRBV12-4 to TRBJ2-1; TRBD2 aligns across 8 bases. This receptor was identified in a female donor with Graves disease. CDR3 coding DNA: TGTGCCAGCAGGATAGCGGGAAATTTTAGAAATGAGCAGTTCTTC. Translation gives CASRIAGNFRNEQFF.